These 24 T cell receptor beta chains came from one sample sequenced in a study of spatial heterogeneity in lung cancer. MiXCR, run by TCRdb on the 5' RACE reads, gives a single entry per CDR3 protein. The data hold about 47,000 distinct CDR3 sequences, with about an eighth observed a single time. Time point here: blood at routine non-recurrence follow-up after resection. The specimen comprised PBMCs, sampled at follow-up. The receptors were sampled from a male donor with early-stage non-small cell lung cancer.

The J gene is TRBJ1-1, the V gene TRBV20-1, with D maybe TRBD1 (5 bases). This CDR3 has 15 amino acids. V was pared by 0 bases and J by 1 base, with 12 bases between. Germline CDR1 reads DFQATT; CDR2 reads SNEGSKA (reference sequence). CDR3 coding DNA: TGCAGTGCTAGAGATCCCGGGGACGAGAACACTGAAGCTTTCTTT. It is translated as CSARDPGDENTEAFF.

The table lists this clonotype with a few counts. The V and J genes are TRBV5-1 and TRBJ2-7; D is ambiguous. Germline assignment: CDR1 SGHRS and CDR2 YFSETQ. V lost 0 bases, J lost 1 base, and 8 bases lay in between. The CDR3 is 14 residues long. The CDR3 spells CASSLGPYSYEQYF. Here the CDR3 DNA reads TGCGCCAGCAGCTTGGGGCCCTATTCCTACGAGCAGTACTTC.

There are a few counts of this clonotype. V gene TRBV5-4 combines with J gene TRBJ2-5, with a possible D match to TRBD2 (5 bases). Germline V CDR1 and CDR2: SGHNT, YYREEE (reference sequence). The CDR3 is 14 residues long. With 4 bases removed from V and 1 base from J, the gap between germline ends came to 11 bases. In DNA form, the CDR3 reads TGTGCCAGCAGCCCCGGGATCTCCCAAGAGACCCAGTACTTC. Translation gives CASSPGISQETQYF.

Many counts were recorded for this clonotype. V is TRBV7-2 and J is TRBJ1-1; D might be TRBD1 (5 bases). The CDR3 loop spans 14 amino acids. Trimming left V 5 bases short and J 4 bases short, with 14 bases between. CDR1 is SGHTA and CDR2 is FQGNSA in the germline V gene. The CDR3 DNA reads as TGTGCCAGCAGCACGACTTGGGGGGGCACTGAAGCTTTCTTT. It specifies CASSTTWGGTEAFF.

This clonotype was recorded a few times. Sequence at one end of the junction differs from germline and may be a read error. The J gene is TRBJ1-1, the V gene TRBV29-1; D is uncertain. The CDR3 is 13 amino acids. Per germline, CDR1 SQVTM and CDR2 ANQGSEA. The chain's CDR3 is CSVEENMNTEAFF. In DNA form, the CDR3 reads TGCAGCGTAGAAGAGAATATGAACACTGAAGCTTTCTTT.

This chain connects TRBV29-1 to TRBJ2-7; TRBD1 matches at 7 bases. This CDR3 region has 12 residues. Germline CDR1 is SQVTM and CDR2 is ANQGSEA. The CDR3 DNA follows: TGCTCTGCTCGCGGACAGGACTACGAGCAGTACTTC. Protein product: CSARGQDYEQYF.

This clonotype was seen at least ten times. The rearrangement uses TRBV7-2 and TRBJ2-7; 8 bases agree with TRBD1. The CDR3 runs 14 residues. CDR1 and CDR2 from the germline V gene are SGHTA and FQGNSA. The ends lost 5 bases at V and 7 bases at J; junction bases unmatched: 10. CDR3 nucleotides: TGTGCCAGCAGCCGTCCTGCAGGGGGCGGGGAGCAGTACTTC. Protein: CASSRPAGGGEQYF.

This clonotype showed up many times. The rearrangement joins TRBV20-1 to TRBJ2-2; 9 nucleotides line up with TRBD2. Germline V CDR1 and CDR2: DFQATT, SNEGSKA (reference sequence). The CDR3 length is 15 residues. V dropped 6 bases and J dropped 0; count of bases not matched to a gene: 5. This chain's CDR3 is CSAHRLAANTGELFF. The CDR3 nucleotides read TGCAGTGCCCACCGACTAGCGGCGAACACCGGGGAGCTGTTTTTT.

This clonotype appeared many times. The genes are TRBV7-3 and TRBJ2-1; 9 bases map to TRBD1. The CDR3 length is 15 residues. Germline V gene sequence: CDR1 SGHTA, CDR2 FQGTGA. V dropped 3 bases and J dropped 3; count of bases not matched to a gene: 3. Here the CDR3 DNA reads TGTGCCAGCAGCTTGGACAGGGGTAACTACAATGAGCAGTTCTTC. Protein sequence: CASSLDRGNYNEQFF.

The chain is built from TRBV20-1 and TRBJ2-5, with 8 positions matching TRBD2. The CDR3 runs to 14 residues. The V gene's germline CDR1 is DFQATT and CDR2 SNEGSKA (reference sequence). J gave up 3 bases and V 5 bases, and 8 bases lay outside the gene matches. CDR3 loop: CSAATGTRKETQYF. The CDR3 nucleotides read TGCAGTGCTGCCACCGGGACTAGAAAAGAGACCCAGTACTTC.

This clonotype was counted only a few times. The chain has TRBV20-1 and TRBJ2-7; D is possibly TRBD1 (5 bases). Germline V gene sequence: CDR1 DFQATT, CDR2 SNEGSKA (reference sequence). Trimming stripped 6 bases from V and 3 bases from J, with 12 bases between. CDR3 size: 12 residues. The DNA for the CDR3 is TGCAGTGCAACAGGAGATCGCTACGAGCAGTACTTC. Translation gives CSATGDRYEQYF.

The V gene is TRBV12-3 or TRBV12-4, the J gene TRBJ1-2; D is perhaps TRBD1 (6 bases). V dropped 3 bases and J dropped 5 bases, with 10 bases sitting between them. This CDR3 region has 13 residues. The CDR3 coding sequence is TGTGCCAGCAGTTTCGGACAGCGATATGGCTACACCTTC. This codes for CASSFGQRYGYTF.

The chain recombines TRBV29-1 with TRBJ2-4, with a possible D match to TRBD1 (8 bases). V lost 7 bases and J lost 0, with 25 bases in between. This CDR3 spans 18 amino acids. Germline V gives CDR1 SQVTM, CDR2 ANQGSEA. CDR3 loop: CSAAGQGRLAEAKNIQYF. In DNA form, the CDR3 reads TGCAGCGCCGCCGGACAGGGAAGACTAGCCGAAGCCAAAAACATTCAGTACTTC.

The rearrangement uses TRBV7-6 and TRBJ2-7; D is perhaps TRBD2 (5 bases). The CDR3 covers 15 residues. Per germline, CDR1 SGHVS and CDR2 FNYEAQ. The V gene lost 5 bases and the J gene lost 2 bases, with 16 bases spanning the gap. CDR3 region: CASSKTSGMTYEQYF. The CDR3, as DNA: TGTGCCAGCAGCAAGACCTCCGGGATGACCTACGAGCAGTACTTC.

This clonotype has a count of ten or more. The V gene is TRBV7-2, the J gene TRBJ2-7; D is unresolved. The CDR3 spans 13 residues. Trimming left V 3 bases short and J 2 bases short, with 8 bases between. Germline V lookup: CDR1 SGHTA, CDR2 FQGNSA. The CDR3, as DNA: TGTGCCAGCAGCTTGACCCAAGCCTACGAGCAGTACTTC. Its protein is CASSLTQAYEQYF.

The V gene is TRBV7-2, the J gene TRBJ1-1, with D maybe TRBD1 (6 bases). V was trimmed by 5 bases and J by 4 bases, leaving 14 bases between them. CDR3 size: 14 residues. Germline-derived CDR1 and CDR2 are SGHTA and FQGNSA. CDR3 DNA sequence: TGTGCCAGCAGCATCCAGGGGTCCCCCACTGAAGCTTTCTTT. This gives the protein CASSIQGSPTEAFF.

In its sample, this clonotype was seen a few times. J is TRBJ2-2 and V is TRBV27; D not certain. Per the germline V gene, CDR1 is MNHEY and CDR2 is SMNVEV (reference sequence). Trimming took 5 bases from V and 1 from J, leaving 5 bases between them. The CDR3 runs to 13 residues. Written as DNA, the CDR3 is TGTGCCAGCAGTCGACTGAACACCGGGGAGCTGTTTTTT. Protein product: CASSRLNTGELFF.

The chain carries TRBV28 and TRBJ2-6; 9 nucleotides match TRBD1. Trimming at V came to 5 bases and at J to 4 bases, leaving 15 bases not matched to a gene. The CDR3 has 19 residues. Germline values: CDR1 MDHEN, CDR2 SYDVKM. Here the CDR3 reads CASSEESDRGYSGANVLTF. The CDR3 coding sequence is TGTGCCAGCAGTGAGGAATCGGACAGGGGATACTCCGGGGCCAACGTCCTGACTTTC.

J is TRBJ1-5 and V is TRBV10-3; D perhaps matches TRBD1 (5 bases). Trimming pared 0 bases from V and 0 bases from J, leaving 12 bases between. The CDR3 extends over 17 amino acids. The germline CDR1 and CDR2 sequences are ENHRY and SYGVKD. The CDR3 here is CAISESTGGASNQPQHF. The DNA for the CDR3 is TGTGCCATCAGTGAGTCGACCGGGGGAGCTAGCAATCAGCCCCAGCATTTT.

This clonotype has ten or more counts. The V and J genes are TRBV12-3 or TRBV12-4 and TRBJ1-3; the D is unclear. The germline V and J ends were trimmed by 3 bases and 7 bases, with 4 bases remaining between them. The CDR3 is 11 amino acids. The DNA for the CDR3 is TGTGCCAGCAGTTTTGGGAACACCATATATTTT. Protein product: CASSFGNTIYF.

This clonotype was recorded at least ten times. V usage is TRBV10-3 and J usage is TRBJ2-1; D may match TRBD1 or TRBD2 (5 bases each). This CDR3 comprises 15 residues. Germline values: CDR1 ENHRY, CDR2 SYGVKD. The V and J ends lost 3 bases and 1 base respectively, with 10 bases between them. CDR3 amino acids: CAISDGGWSYNEQFF. The CDR3 region has the DNA TGTGCCATCAGTGATGGGGGATGGTCCTACAATGAGCAGTTCTTC.

V and J are TRBV7-2 and TRBJ2-3; D uncertain. V lost 1 base, J lost 4 bases, and 9 bases lay in between. The germline V gene encodes CDR1 SGHTA and CDR2 FQGNSA. CDR3 length equals 14 residues. CDR3 amino acids: CASSLGWPSDTQYF. The CDR3 nucleotides are TGTGCCAGCAGCTTAGGCTGGCCGTCAGATACGCAGTATTTT.

This clonotype was picked up a small number of times. This chain links TRBV27 with TRBJ1-4; D ambiguous. The CDR3 contains 15 residues. CDR1 is MNHEY, CDR2 SMNVEV, per germline (reference sequence). With 8 bases removed from V and 4 bases from J, the gap between germline ends came to 17 bases. CDR3 coding DNA: TGTGCCAGCCGTAGCCCGGCGGGGAATAATGAAAAACTGTTTTTT. Protein product: CASRSPAGNNEKLFF.

In this sample, this clonotype turned up many times. This chain connects TRBV7-9 to TRBJ2-5; D may match TRBD1 or TRBD2 (5 bases each). CDR1 and CDR2 from the germline V gene are SEHNR and FQNEAQ (reference sequence). The V end lost 5 bases, the J end lost 5 bases, and 21 bases lay between the germline ends. This CDR3 contains 16 residues. The CDR3 nucleotides are TGTGCCAGCAGCCCGCATGGAACTCCGGGGCAGGAGACCCAGTACTTC. Protein sequence: CASSPHGTPGQETQYF.